This T cell receptor (beta chain) came from a study of blood T cell repertoires in COVID-19. Study context: Italy, Spain and the United States were the sources of the convalescent and acute COVID-19 samples. T cells, B-cell-depleted T cells, or PBMCs supplied cDNA or gDNA.

Patients from Seattle were sampled longitudinally, starting during active infection. Authors' data handling: Estimation of nucleated cell counts relied on the amplification of reference gene primers. Method: immunoSEQ multiplex PCR; TCRdb's copy keeps in-frame clones and lacks some. That table furnishes V, J and clone size, whereas the DNA furnished D and trimming. The data contain about 55,000 clones, about 91% of them singletons. V was trimmed by 4 bases and J by 1 base, leaving 16 bases between them. CDR1 is SGDLS, CDR2 YYNGEE, per germline. CDR3 length equals 16 residues. This clone was picked up one time.

The rearrangement links TRBV9 to TRBJ2-3; D perhaps matches TRBD2 (5 bases). The sequence was collected from a man aged 35-49 years with COVID-19, enrolled during active disease. Sequencing input: peripheral blood. The CDR3 DNA is TGTGCCAGCAGCCCTCGGACTTTTAGGGGCACAGATACGCAGTATTTT. The encoded protein is CASSPRTFRGTDTQYF.